This TCR beta chain was sequenced for a study of beta chain features in type 1 diabetes. Broader study findings: The study found that naive, central memory and Treg TCRB repertoires appeared more similar in patients than in healthy donors. Insertions were fewer and deletions more numerous at VDJ junctions in type 1 diabetes patients.

This clone has just a few counts. What it binds is not known. V was pared by 4 bases and J by 4 bases, with 10 bases between. CDR1 is SGHVS and CDR2 is FNYEAQ in the germline V gene. This CDR3 comprises 13 residues. cDNA synthesis used the whole RNA isolate, giving expressed TCRB sequences. Some clones are missing from TCRdb's copy, which holds only in-frame ones; the method was immunoSEQ multiplex PCR. The profile shows 350,000 to 400,000 clones, about 14% of them singletons. Sequences were obtained from naive CD4+ T cells from blood. The V call is TRBV7-6, the J call TRBJ1-2, with D hard to call. This receptor was taken from a woman under 30 in good health. The CDR3 region is CASSSREGYGYTF. CDR3 DNA sequence: TGTGCCAGCAGCTCGAGGGAGGGCTATGGCTACACCTTC.